This T cell receptor beta chain appears in the sequencing data of a study of T cells in Graves' hyperthyroidism and ophthalmopathy. Notes on the study in general: A median 6.5 months before onset, the model predicted ophthalmopathy.

V was pared by 2 bases and J by 5 bases, with 31 bases between. Germline-derived CDR1 and CDR2 are SEHNR and FQNEAQ (reference sequence). The CDR3 length is 20 residues. As for this clonotype: Its antigen is unidentified.

Researchers took RNA transcripts and amplified the TCR beta CDR3 regions from them. HTBI primers were employed in a first-round RT-PCR of the TCR CDR3. TCRdb re-called the multiplex PCR reads with MiXCR, one entry per CDR3 protein. The sample includes around 400,000 distinct CDR3 sequences, under 15% of them seen just once. The sequencing input was blood. V gene TRBV7-9 combines with J gene TRBJ2-7; unclear D gene. The receptor was isolated from a woman aged 18-29 years with Graves' hyperthyroidism. The CDR3 coding sequence is TGTGCCAGCAGCTTAATCGAGAGGCAGATGAGGCCAAGGGCTCCCAACGAGCAGTACTTC. It yields the protein CASSLIERQMRPRAPNEQYF.